What follows describes a single T cell receptor (beta chain). Its specificity is unknown. The study reverse transcribed the entire isolated RNA, so it sequenced expressed TCRB transcripts. The data were produced by immunoSEQ multiplex PCR, yet TCRdb's version contains in-frame clones alone and is incomplete. The sample lists about 210,000 clones; approximately 11% were seen once. The sample is drawn from a study of beta chain features in type 1 diabetes. The overall study: Comparable age, gender and cell yields were observed in patients relative to healthy donors.

J was trimmed by 0 bases and V by 3 bases; bases with no gene match: 4. In germline, CDR1 is SGHDN, CDR2 FVKESK. This CDR3 region has 16 residues. Broader study findings: Fewer junction insertions and more nucleotide deletions appeared in type 1 diabetes patients. The question of HLA type influencing TCRB rearrangement was one that remained unresolved here. The study notes PCR might favor shorter templates equally in patients and controls.

The chain links TRBV14 to TRBJ2-7; 11 bases match TRBD2. The sequence came from a man in his late teens or twenties in good health. Sequences were obtained from central memory CD4+ T cells from blood. As DNA, the CDR3 is TGTGCCAGCAGCCAGAAACTAGCGGGAGTCTCCTACGAGCAGTACTTC. Protein: CASSQKLAGVSYEQYF.